A single sample gave rise to the 2 T cell receptor beta chains below, sequenced in a study of T cell repertoires in cytomegalovirus infection. One entry per CDR3 protein results from TCRdb running MiXCR on the reads. The sample lists almost 500,000 distinct CDR3 sequences, around 10% seen once, with 9.5% to 13% in the top ten. The source material was PBMCs. The receptors were gathered from a human donor in good health (CMV status not recorded). Some clones in this sample may be carry-over from other donors' samples.

This clonotype was detected ten times or more. For the CDR3, the DNA is TGTGCCAGCAGGAACCCCCTACAGGGGGGACTAGCCAAAAACATTCAGTACTTC. This gives the protein CASRNPLQGGLAKNIQYF. The chain recombines TRBV28 with TRBJ2-4; TRBD1 aligns across 8 bases. V was clipped by 6 bases and J by 0 bases; unmatched bases: 13. The V gene's germline CDR1 is MDHEN and CDR2 SYDVKM. The CDR3 is 18 residues long. Complete variable domain (other parts from reference TRBV28 and TRBJ2-4): DVKVTQSSRYLVKRTGEKVFLECVQDMDHENMFWYRQDPGLGLRLIYFSYDVKMKEKGDIPEGYSVSREKKERFSLILESASTNQTSMYLCASRNPLQGGLAKNIQYFGAGTRLSVL.

This clonotype has at least ten counts. The chain couples TRBV7-8 to TRBJ2-5, with TRBD2 matching over 8 bases. The CDR3 has 16 amino acids. V gave up 0 bases and J gave up 3 bases; unmatched junction bases: 6. Germline V gene sequence: CDR1 SGHVS, CDR2 FQNEAQ. The CDR3 region is CASSLAGGRREETQYF. The DNA for the CDR3 is TGTGCCAGCAGCTTAGCTGGCGGGAGGCGAGAAGAGACCCAGTACTTC.